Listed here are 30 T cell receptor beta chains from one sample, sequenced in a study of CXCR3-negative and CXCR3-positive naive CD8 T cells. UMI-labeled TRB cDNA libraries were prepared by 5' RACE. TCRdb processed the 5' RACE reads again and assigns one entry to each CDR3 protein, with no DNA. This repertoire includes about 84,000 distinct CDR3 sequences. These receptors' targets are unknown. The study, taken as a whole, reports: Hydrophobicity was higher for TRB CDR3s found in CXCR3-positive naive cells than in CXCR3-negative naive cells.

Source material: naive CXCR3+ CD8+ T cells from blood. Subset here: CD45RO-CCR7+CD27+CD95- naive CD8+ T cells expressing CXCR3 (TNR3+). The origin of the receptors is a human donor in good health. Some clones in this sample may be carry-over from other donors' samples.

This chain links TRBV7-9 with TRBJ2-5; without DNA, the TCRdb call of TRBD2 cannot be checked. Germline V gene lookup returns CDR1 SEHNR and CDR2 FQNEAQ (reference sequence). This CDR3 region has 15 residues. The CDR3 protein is CASRVASGYQETQYF.

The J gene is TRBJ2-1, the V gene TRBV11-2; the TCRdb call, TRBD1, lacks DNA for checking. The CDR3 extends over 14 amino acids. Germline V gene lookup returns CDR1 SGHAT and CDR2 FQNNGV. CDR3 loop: CASSPMGGYNEQFF.

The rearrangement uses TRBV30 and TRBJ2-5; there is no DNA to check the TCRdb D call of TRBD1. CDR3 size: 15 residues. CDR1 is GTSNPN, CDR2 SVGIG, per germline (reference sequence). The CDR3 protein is CAWMMGQDLVETQYF. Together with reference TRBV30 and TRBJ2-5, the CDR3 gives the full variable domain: SQTIHQWPATLVQPVGSPLSLECTVEGTSNPNLYWYRQAAGRGLQLLFYSVGIGQISSEVPQNLSASRPQDRQFILSSKKLLLSDSGFYLCAWMMGQDLVETQYFGPGTRLLVL.

CDR3 protein: CASSLSGFGGTEAFF. The rearrangement links TRBV28 to TRBJ1-1; absent DNA, TCRdb's TRBD1 call cannot be checked. Per the germline V gene, CDR1 is MDHEN and CDR2 is SYDVKM. The CDR3 has 15 amino acids.

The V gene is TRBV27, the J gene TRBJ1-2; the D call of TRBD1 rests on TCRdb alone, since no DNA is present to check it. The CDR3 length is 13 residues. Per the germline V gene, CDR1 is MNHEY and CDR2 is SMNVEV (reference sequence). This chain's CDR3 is CASGATGDYGYTF.

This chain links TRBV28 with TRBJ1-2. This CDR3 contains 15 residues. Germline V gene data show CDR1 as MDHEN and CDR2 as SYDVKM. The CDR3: CASSSRGALDYGYTF.

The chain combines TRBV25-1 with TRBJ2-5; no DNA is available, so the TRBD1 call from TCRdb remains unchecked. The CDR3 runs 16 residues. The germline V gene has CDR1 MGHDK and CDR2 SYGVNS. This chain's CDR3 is CASSEWGTRDQETQYF.

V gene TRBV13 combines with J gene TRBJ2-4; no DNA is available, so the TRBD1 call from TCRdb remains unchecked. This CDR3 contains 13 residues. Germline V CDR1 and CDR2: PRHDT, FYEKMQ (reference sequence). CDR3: CASSLTGENIQYF.

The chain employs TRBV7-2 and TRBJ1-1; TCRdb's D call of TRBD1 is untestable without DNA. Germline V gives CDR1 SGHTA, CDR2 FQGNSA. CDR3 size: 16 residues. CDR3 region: CASSFKYVQRGTEAFF.

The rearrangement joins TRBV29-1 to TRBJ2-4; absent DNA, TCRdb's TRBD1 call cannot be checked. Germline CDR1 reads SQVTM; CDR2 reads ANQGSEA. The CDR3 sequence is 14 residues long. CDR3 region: CSVQGTLAKNIQYF.

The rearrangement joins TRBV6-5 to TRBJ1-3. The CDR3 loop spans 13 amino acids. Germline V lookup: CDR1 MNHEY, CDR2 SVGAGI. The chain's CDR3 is CASSYSVYGAEYF.

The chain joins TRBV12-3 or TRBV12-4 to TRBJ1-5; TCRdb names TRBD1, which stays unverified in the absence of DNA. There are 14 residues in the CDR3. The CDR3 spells CASSYDRGNQPQHF.

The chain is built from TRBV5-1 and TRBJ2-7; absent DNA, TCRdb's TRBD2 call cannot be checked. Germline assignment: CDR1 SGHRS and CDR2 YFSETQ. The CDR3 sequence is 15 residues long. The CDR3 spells CASSTGLAVSYEQYF.

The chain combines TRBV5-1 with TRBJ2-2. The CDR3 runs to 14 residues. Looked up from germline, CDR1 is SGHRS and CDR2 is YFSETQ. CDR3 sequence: CASSLVPNTGELFF.

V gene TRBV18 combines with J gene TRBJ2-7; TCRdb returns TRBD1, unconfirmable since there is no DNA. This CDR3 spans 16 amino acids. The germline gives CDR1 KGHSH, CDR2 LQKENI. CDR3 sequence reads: CASSPRDRTSSYEQYF.

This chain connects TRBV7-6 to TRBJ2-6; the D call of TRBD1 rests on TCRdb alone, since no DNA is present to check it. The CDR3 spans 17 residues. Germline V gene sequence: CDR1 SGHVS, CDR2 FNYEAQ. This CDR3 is CASSPIRDGSGANVLTF.

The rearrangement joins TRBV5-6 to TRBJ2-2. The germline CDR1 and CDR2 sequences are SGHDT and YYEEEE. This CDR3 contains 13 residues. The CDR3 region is CASSLADTRELFF.

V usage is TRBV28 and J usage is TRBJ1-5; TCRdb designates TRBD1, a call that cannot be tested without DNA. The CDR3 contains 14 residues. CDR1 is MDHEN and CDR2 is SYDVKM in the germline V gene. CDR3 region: CASSFGGAGQPQHF. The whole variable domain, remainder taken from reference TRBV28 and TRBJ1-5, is DVKVTQSSRYLVKRTGEKVFLECVQDMDHENMFWYRQDPGLGLRLIYFSYDVKMKEKGDIPEGYSVSREKKERFSLILESASTNQTSMYLCASSFGGAGQPQHFGDGTRLSIL.

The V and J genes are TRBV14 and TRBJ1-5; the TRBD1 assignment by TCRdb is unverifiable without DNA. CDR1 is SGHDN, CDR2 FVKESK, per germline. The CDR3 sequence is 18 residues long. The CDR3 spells CASSPYTSLARSNQPQHF.

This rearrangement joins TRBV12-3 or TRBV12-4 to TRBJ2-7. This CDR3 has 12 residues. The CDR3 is CASSVQPDEQYF.

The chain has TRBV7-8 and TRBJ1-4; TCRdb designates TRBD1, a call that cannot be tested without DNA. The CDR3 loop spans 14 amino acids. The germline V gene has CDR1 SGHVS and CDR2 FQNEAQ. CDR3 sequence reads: CASSEDSGMEKLFF.

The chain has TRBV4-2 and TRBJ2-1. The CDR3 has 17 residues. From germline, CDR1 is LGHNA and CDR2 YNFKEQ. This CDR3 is CASSQEILDPTYNEQFF.

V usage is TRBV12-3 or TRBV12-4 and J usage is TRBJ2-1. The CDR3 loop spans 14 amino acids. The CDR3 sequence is CASSKAGPYNEQFF.

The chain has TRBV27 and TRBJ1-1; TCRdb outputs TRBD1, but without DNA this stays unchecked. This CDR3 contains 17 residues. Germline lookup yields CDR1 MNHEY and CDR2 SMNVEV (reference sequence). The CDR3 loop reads CASIEGGHNPMNTEAFF.

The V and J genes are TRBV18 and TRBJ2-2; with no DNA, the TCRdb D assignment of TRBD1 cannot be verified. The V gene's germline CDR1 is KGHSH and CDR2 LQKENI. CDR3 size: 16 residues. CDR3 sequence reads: CASSPPVRTGAGELFF.

The CDR3 sequence: CASSPQGSTYEQYF. The chain is built from TRBV28 and TRBJ2-7; as DNA is missing, the TRBD1 call by TCRdb cannot be tested. Germline CDR1 is MDHEN and CDR2 is SYDVKM. The CDR3 is 14 residues long.

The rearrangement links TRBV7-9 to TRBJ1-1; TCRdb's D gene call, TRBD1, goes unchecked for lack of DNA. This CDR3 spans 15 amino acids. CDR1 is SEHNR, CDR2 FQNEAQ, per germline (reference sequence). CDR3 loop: CASSIEPRGRTEAFF.

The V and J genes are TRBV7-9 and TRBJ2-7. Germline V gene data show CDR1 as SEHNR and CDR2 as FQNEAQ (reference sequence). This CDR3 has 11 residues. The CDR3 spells CASSHDYEQYF.

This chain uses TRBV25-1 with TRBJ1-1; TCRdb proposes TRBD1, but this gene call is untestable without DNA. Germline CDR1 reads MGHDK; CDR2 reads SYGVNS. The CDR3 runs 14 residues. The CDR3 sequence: CASSETLQGTEAFF.

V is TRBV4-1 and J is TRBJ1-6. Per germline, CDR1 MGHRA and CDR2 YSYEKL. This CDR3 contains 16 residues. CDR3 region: CASSHWTGEGNSPLHF.